This entry describes one T cell receptor beta chain. Its antigen is still unknown. The sample belongs to a study of shared clonotypes between healthy human individuals. Each PCR replicate from the sorted subsets contained 150 to 200 ng DNA, which is 25,000 to 30,000 T cell genomes. Measured with immunoSEQ multiplex PCR; TCRdb has only the in-frame clones, and not every one. The profile shows about 680,000 clones, approximately 90% of them singletons. The naive CD8 subset, CD45RO-negative cells positively selected for CCR7, excluded terminally differentiated effector memory CD45RA+ cells. This CDR3 region has 17 residues. Germline trimming cut 6 bases from V and 7 bases from J; bases unmatched to any gene: 17. Germline CDR1 MDHEN, CDR2 SYDVKM. Study results and caveats: It was anticipated that sequencing depth would influence how many clonotypes donors shared.

This receptor was identified in a man aged 25-45 years in good health. Specimen: naive CD8+ T cells sorted from blood. The chain links TRBV28 to TRBJ2-1, with TRBD1 matching over 8 bases. The CDR3 DNA sequence: TGTGCCAGCAGACTCAATGGACAGGGAAAGGCTGGAAATGAGCAGTTCTTC. Protein product: CASRLNGQGKAGNEQFF.